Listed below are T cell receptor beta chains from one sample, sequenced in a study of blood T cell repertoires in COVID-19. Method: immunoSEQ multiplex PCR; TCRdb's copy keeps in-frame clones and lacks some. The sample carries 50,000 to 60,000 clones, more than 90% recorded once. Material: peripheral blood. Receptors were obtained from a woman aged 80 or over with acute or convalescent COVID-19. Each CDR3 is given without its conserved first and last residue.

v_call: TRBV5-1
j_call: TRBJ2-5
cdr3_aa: ASSLNNQETQY

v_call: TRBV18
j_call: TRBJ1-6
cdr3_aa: ASSGEGRSPLH

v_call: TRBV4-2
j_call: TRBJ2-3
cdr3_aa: ASSPGLARRDTQY

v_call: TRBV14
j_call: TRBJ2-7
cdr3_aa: ASSPGLAGYEQY

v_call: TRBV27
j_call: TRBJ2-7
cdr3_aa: ASSRGDSFHEQY

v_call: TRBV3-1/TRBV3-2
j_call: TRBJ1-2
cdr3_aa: ASSQNLGGAYGYT

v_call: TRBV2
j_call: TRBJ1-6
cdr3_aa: ASSEGPYRASPLH

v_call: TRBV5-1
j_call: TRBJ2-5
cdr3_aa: ASSLVGAGEAQY

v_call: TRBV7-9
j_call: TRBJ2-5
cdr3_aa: ASTWREGQETQY

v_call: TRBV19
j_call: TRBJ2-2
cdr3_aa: ASTRTSGSNTGELF

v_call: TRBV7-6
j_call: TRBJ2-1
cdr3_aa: ASSLFSGRSDEQF

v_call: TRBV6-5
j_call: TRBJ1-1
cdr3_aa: ASSYSSFSTEAF

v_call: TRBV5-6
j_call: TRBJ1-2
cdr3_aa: ASSLSGGYT

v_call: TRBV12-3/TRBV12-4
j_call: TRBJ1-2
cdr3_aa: ASSSAVGYT

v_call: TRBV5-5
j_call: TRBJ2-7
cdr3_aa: ASSLSGGSSYEQY

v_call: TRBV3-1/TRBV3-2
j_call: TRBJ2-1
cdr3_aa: ASSHVGGGGSYNEQF

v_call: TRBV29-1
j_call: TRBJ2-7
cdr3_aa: SALGSGIPYEQY

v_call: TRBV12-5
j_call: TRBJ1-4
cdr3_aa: ASGLDSEKLF